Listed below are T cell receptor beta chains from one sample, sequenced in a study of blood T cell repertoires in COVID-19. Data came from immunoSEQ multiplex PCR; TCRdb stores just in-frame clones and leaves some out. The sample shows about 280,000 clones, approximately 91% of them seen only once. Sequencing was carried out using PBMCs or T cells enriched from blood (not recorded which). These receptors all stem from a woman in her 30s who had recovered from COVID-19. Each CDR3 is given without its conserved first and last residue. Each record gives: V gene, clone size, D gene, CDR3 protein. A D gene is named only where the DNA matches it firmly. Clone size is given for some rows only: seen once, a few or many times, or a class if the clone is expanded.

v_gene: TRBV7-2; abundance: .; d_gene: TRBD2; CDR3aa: ASSFTSGGADTQY
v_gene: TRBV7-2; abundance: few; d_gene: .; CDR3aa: ASSLRDSGQPQH
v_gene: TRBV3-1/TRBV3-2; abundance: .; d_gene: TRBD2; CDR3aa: ASSLGLAGVSRNEQF
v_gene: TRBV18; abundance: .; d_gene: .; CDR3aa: ASSPTFQGTSEQF
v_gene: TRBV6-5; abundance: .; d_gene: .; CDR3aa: ASSYSTGLRSYEQY
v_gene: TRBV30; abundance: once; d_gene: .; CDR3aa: AWSYRAGSYNSPLH
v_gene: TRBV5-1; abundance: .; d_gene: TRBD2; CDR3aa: ASSSYPSGRVNEQF
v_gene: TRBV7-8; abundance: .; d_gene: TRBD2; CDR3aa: ASSLGPAGGHSYNEQF
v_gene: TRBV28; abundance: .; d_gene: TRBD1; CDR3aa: ASSSPPQGAYEQY
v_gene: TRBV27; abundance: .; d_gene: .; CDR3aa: ASSLSDNVNTEAF
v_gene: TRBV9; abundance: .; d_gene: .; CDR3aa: ASSVGQLSYNEQF
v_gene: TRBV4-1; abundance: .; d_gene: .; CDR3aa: ASSQVDSTEAF
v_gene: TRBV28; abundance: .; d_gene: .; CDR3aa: ASSSYQETQY
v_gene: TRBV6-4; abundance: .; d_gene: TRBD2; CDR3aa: ASSERLAGFDEQF
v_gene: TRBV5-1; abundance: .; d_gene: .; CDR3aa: ASTSRGPSYEQY
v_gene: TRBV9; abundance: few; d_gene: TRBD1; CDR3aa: ASSLSMRGRGGYT
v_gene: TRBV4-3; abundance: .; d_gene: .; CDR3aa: ASSQRGGPSSSYEQY
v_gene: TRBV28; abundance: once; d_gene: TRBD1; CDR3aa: ASSPPGQGASLNGYT
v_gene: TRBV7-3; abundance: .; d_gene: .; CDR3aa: ASSLQETQY
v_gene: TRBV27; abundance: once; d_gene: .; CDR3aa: ASSLLPQQVINTEAF
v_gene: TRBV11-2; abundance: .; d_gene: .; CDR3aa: ASSLGYGGNTEAF
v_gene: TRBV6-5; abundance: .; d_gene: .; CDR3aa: ASRWGLQETQY
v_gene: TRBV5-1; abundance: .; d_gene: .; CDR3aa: ASSLVRYEQY
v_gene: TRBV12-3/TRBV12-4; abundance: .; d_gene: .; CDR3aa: ASSPTVDQPQH
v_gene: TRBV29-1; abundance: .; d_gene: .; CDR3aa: SVEVRYGYT
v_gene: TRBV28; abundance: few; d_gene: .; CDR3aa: ASSPPGVRNSPLH
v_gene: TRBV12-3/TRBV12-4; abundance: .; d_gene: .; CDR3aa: ASRTLQGEAF
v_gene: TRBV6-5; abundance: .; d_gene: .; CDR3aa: ASSSYFSGANVLT
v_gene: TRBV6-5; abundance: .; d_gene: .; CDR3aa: ASSRRRGGIDGYT
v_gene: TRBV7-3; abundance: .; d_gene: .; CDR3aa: ASSFSGGPYNEQF
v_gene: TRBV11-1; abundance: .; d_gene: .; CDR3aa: ASSFSPDGYTGELF
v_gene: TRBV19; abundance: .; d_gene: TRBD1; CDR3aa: ASRADRDSYTEAF
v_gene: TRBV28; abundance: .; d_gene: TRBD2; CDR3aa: ASSSPGLAGKQY
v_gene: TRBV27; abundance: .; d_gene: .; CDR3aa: ASRTGSFHQPQH
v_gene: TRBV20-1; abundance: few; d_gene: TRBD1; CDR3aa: SASGTAFSTDTQY
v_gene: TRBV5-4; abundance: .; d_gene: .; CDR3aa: ASNQEGANEKLF
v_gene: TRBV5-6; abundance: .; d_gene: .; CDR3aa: ASSLTVEQY
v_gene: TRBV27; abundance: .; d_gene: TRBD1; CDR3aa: ASSLSGGGQPQH
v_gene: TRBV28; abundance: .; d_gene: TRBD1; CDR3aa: ASNYLTLWTGTEADTQY
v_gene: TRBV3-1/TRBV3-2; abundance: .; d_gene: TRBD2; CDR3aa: ASSQIDSGSRNEQF
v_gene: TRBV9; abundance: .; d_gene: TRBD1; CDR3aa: ASSVVGSGTGSNQPQH
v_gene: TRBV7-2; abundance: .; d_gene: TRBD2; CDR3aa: ASSLVAGPYNEQF
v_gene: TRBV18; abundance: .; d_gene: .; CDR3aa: ASSPPSAETQY
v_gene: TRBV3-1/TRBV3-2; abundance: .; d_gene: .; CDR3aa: ASSHTAGGALPQH
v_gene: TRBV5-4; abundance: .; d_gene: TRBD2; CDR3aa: ASSLVGEGLGETQY
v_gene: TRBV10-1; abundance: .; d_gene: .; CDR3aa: ASSESRFQEAF
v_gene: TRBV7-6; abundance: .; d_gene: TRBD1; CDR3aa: ASSLETGMPQH
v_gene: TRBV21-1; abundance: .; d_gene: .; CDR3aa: ASSKGTRQGEKLF
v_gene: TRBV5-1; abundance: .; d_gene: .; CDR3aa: ASLDWPRGETQY
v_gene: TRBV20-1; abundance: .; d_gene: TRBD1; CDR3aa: SAGGGNTIY
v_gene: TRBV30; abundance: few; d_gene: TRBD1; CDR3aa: ACLSDTGGRMAF
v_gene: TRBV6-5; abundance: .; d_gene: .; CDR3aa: ASTPAGASTDTQY
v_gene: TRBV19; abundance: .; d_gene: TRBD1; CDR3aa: ASSTQGMGSPLH
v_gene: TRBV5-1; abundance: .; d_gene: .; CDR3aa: ASSLGSVFSYEQY
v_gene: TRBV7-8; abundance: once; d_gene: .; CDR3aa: ASSLMRGGQPQH